A selection of T cell receptor beta chains follows, all from one sample in a study of blood T cell repertoires in COVID-19. Sequenced by immunoSEQ multiplex PCR; TCRdb stores in-frame clones only, minus some. In the table there are more than 100,000 clones, 81% of which are singletons. Sequencing used peripheral blood. The receptor source for this set is an older woman with active or convalescent COVID-19. Each CDR3 is given with its conserved first and last residue. Fields, in order: J gene, V gene, clone size, D gene, CDR3 protein, CDR3 DNA. A D gene is named only where the DNA matches it firmly. Not every row has a clone size; where given, it reads once, few, many or a size class.

>TRBJ2-3|TRBV24-1|-|-
CATSDSSGGVTDTQYF
TGTGCCACCAGTGATTCCTCGGGGGGCGTCACAGATACGCAGTATTTT
>TRBJ2-4|TRBV5-6|-|-
CASSSGGVPQNIQYF
TGTGCCAGCAGCTCGGGCGGGGTGCCCCAAAACATTCAGTACTTC
>TRBJ1-1|TRBV28|-|-
CASSSSLTFTEAFF
TGTGCCAGCAGTTCCTCACTCACCTTCACTGAAGCTTTCTTT
>TRBJ1-2|TRBV5-1|-|-
CASSLSGDLRGYTF
TGCGCCAGCAGCTTGTCGGGGGATCTACGGGGCTACACCTTC
>TRBJ1-2|TRBV7-2|-|TRBD1
CASSSYPGTGFYGYTF
TGTGCCAGCAGCTCATACCCCGGGACAGGGTTCTATGGCTACACCTTC
>TRBJ2-1|TRBV4-3|-|TRBD2
CASSQEPPGAGVFVQFF
TGCGCCAGCAGCCAAGAGCCTCCAGGAGCGGGAGTATTCGTGCAGTTCTTC
>TRBJ2-7|TRBV11-2|once|TRBD1
CASSPDRDRTYEQYF
TGTGCCAGCAGTCCAGACAGGGATAGAACCTACGAGCAGTACTTC
>TRBJ2-3|TRBV11-2|-|TRBD2
CASSLGHLLAGATDTQYF
TGTGCCAGCAGCTTAGGCCACTTACTAGCGGGAGCCACAGATACGCAGTATTTT
>TRBJ1-6|TRBV19|-|-
CASSQTAGNSPLHF
TGTGCCAGTTCCCAGACAGCAGGAAATTCACCCCTCCACTTT
>TRBJ2-1|TRBV9|-|-
CASSGGTATYNEQFF
TGTGCCAGCAGCGGCGGGACGGCAACCTACAATGAGCAGTTCTTC
>TRBJ1-4|TRBV7-8|-|TRBD1
CASRLGTGANEKLFF
TGTGCCAGCAGACTGGGGACAGGGGCTAATGAAAAACTGTTTTTT
>TRBJ2-3|TRBV4-1|few|-
CASSQLDLFSTDTQYF
TGCGCCAGCAGCCAATTAGATCTCTTTAGCACAGATACGCAGTATTTT
>TRBJ1-1|TRBV4-1|-|-
CASSQDGAGNTEAFF
TGCGCCAGCAGCCAAGATGGGGCTGGGAACACTGAAGCTTTCTTT
>TRBJ2-4|TRBV3-1/TRBV3-2|-|TRBD2
CASSQDGTSGYGDIQYF
TGTGCCAGCAGCCAAGATGGGACTAGCGGTTATGGCGACATTCAGTACTTC
>TRBJ2-3|TRBV11-3|-|TRBD2
CASSRLAGESDTQYF
TGTGCCAGCAGCCGGCTAGCGGGGGAGTCAGATACGCAGTATTTT
>TRBJ1-2|TRBV6-5|few|TRBD1
CASGKTGTGSYGYTF
TGTGCCAGCGGGAAGACCGGGACAGGGTCTTATGGCTACACCTTC
>TRBJ2-1|TRBV13|-|-
CASSSTFLGAGYEQFF
TGTGCCAGCAGCTCAACCTTTCTGGGGGCCGGGTATGAGCAGTTCTTC
>TRBJ1-1|TRBV4-1|medium-sized|-
CASSPPRGNTEAFF
TGCGCCAGCAGCCCCCCTCGGGGGAACACTGAAGCTTTCTTT
>TRBJ1-2|TRBV14|many|TRBD1
CASSQATGVGYTF
TGTGCCAGCAGCCAAGCGACAGGGGTTGGCTACACCTTC
>TRBJ1-1|TRBV12-3/TRBV12-4|-|-
CASSLIGGAEAFF
TGTGCCAGCAGTTTGATAGGCGGGGCTGAAGCTTTCTTT
>TRBJ2-1|TRBV5-1|-|TRBD2
CASSRLAGGINNEQFF
TGCGCCAGCAGCCGGCTAGCGGGAGGGATAAACAATGAGCAGTTCTTC
>TRBJ2-1|TRBV5-1|-|TRBD2
CASSDTSGGNNEQFF
TGCGCCAGCAGCGATACTAGCGGGGGGAACAATGAGCAGTTCTTC
>TRBJ1-1|TRBV19|-|TRBD1
CATLGQGKNTEAFF
TGTGCCACCCTCGGACAGGGTAAGAACACTGAAGCTTTCTTT
>TRBJ2-7|TRBV28|-|TRBD1
CASSLGTGGGYEQYF
TGTGCCAGCAGTTTGGGGACAGGGGGAGGCTACGAGCAGTACTTC
>TRBJ1-1|TRBV6-5|-|-
CASNPGHWNTEAFF
TGTGCCAGCAACCCGGGACACTGGAACACTGAAGCTTTCTTT
>TRBJ1-2|TRBV28|-|-
CASSSAVNYGYTF
TGTGCCAGCAGTTCTGCGGTTAACTATGGCTACACCTTC
>TRBJ1-1|TRBV27|-|TRBD1
CASSLETGRGEAFF
TGTGCCAGCAGTCTAGAGACAGGGCGGGGTGAAGCTTTCTTT
>TRBJ1-5|TRBV3-1/TRBV3-2|-|-
CASSPNGGDGNQPQHF
TGTGCCAGCAGCCCGAACGGGGGGGACGGGAATCAGCCCCAGCATTTT
>TRBJ2-3|TRBV7-9|-|-
CASSLGAGWRPDTQYF
TGTGCCAGCAGCTTAGGTGCGGGGTGGAGGCCAGATACGCAGTATTTT
>TRBJ2-1|TRBV29-1|-|-
CSVEGSSKDFGFLGEQFF
TGCAGCGTTGAGGGCTCCTCAAAGGACTTTGGGTTCCTCGGTGAGCAGTTCTTC
>TRBJ2-7|TRBV28|few|-
CASSLDSTYEQYF
TGTGCCAGCAGTTTGGACTCCACCTACGAGCAGTACTTC
>TRBJ1-2|TRBV20-1|-|-
CSALLGLGYTF
TGCAGTGCTCTCCTGGGGCTTGGCTACACCTTC
>TRBJ1-2|TRBV12-5|-|TRBD1
CASGATDGTVRDGYTF
TGTGCTAGTGGCGCGACCGACGGGACAGTGCGGGACGGCTACACCTTC
>TRBJ1-5|TRBV19|-|-
CASSTTRTVGYQPQHF
TGTGCCAGTAGTACCACAAGGACAGTAGGTTATCAGCCCCAGCATTTT
>TRBJ1-1|TRBV28|-|TRBD1
CASILQHRGGNTEAFF
TGTGCCAGCATCTTACAACACAGGGGAGGGAACACTGAAGCTTTCTTT